The present T cell receptor beta chain was sequenced within a study of T cells expressing NK-cell markers. Study in general: Obtained from sorted CD3+CD56+NKG2C+, CD3+CD56+NKG2C- and CD3+CD56-NKG2C+ T cells were the TCR beta repertoires.

From the 5' RACE reads, TCRdb lists one entry per CDR3 protein and no DNA. This sample lists about 540,000 distinct CDR3 sequences; its ten largest clones have less than 4.5%. Germline CDR1 reads SGHTA; CDR2 reads FQGNSA. The CDR3 is made up of 16 amino acids. The V gene is TRBV7-2, the J gene TRBJ2-1; TCRdb reports TRBD2, a call that lacks DNA to check it against. What was sequenced was blood T cells: a sorted CD56 or NKG2C T cell subset, CD4+ or CD8+ T cells, or bulk PBMC T cells (not recorded which). This TCR came from a man between 18 and 35 years old in good health. The CDR3 sequence is CASSLGLLAGHNEQFF.